The 7 T cell receptor beta chains reported below all come from one sample, sequenced in a study of blood T cell repertoires in COVID-19. TCRdb keeps only in-frame clones here, not all; method: immunoSEQ multiplex PCR. The sample lists about 230,000 clones, approximately 90% occurring once. Sequenced input: PBMCs or T cells enriched from blood (not recorded which). The receptors were sampled from a man aged 30-40 years who had recovered from COVID-19.

The chain has TRBV19 and TRBJ1-5; 7 nucleotides agree with TRBD1. Germline V gives CDR1 LNHDA, CDR2 SQIVND (reference sequence). The V gene end was trimmed by 5 bases and the J gene end by 7 bases; junction bases not matched to a gene: 8. The CDR3 has 14 amino acids. Here the CDR3 reads CASSSDRVGQPQHF. The CDR3 region has the DNA TGTGCCAGTAGTTCCGACAGGGTAGGCCAGCCCCAGCATTTT.

This CDR3 reads CASSQASVVEAFF. As DNA, the CDR3 is TGCGCCAGCAGCCAAGCCTCCGTCGTTGAAGCTTTCTTT. The chain combines TRBV4-1 with TRBJ1-1; D gene uncertain. The CDR3 spans 13 residues. Looked up from germline, CDR1 is MGHRA and CDR2 is YSYEKL. V lost 1 base to trimming and J lost 7 bases, with 10 bases between them.

This clone was recorded a few times. The V and J genes are TRBV25-1 and TRBJ2-3, with 7 positions matching TRBD2. CDR3 size: 15 residues. Unmatched junction bases numbered 6, after V lost 4 bases and J lost 2 bases. Germline V CDR1 and CDR2: MGHDK, SYGVNS. CDR3 in DNA: TGTGCCAGCAGTGGCGGGAGTACCAACACAGATACGCAGTATTTT. Translating it yields CASSGGSTNTDTQYF.

The chain uses TRBV6-5 and TRBJ1-2, with 7 nucleotides matching TRBD1. Germline values: CDR1 MNHEY, CDR2 SVGAGI. The junction had 7 bases not matched to a gene; V was cut back by 5 bases and J by 4 bases. This CDR3 comprises 14 residues. The chain's CDR3 is CASSPGQAFYGYTF. Written as DNA, the CDR3 is TGTGCCAGCAGTCCTGGACAGGCGTTCTATGGCTACACCTTC.

The chain has TRBV3-1 (or the pseudogene TRBV3-2) and TRBJ2-1; 9 bases map to TRBD2. With V trimmed by 7 bases and J by 9 bases, 16 bases remained unmatched. The CDR3 is 16 residues long. Looked up from germline, CDR1 is LGHDT and CDR2 is YNNKEL (reference sequence). CDR3 coding DNA: TGTGCCAGCAACACGATAGCGGGAGTGCGAGGGGGTGAGCAGTTCTTC. It codes for CASNTIAGVRGGEQFF.

The V call is TRBV19, the J call TRBJ2-2, with 7 bases aligning to TRBD1. Unmatched junction bases numbered 8, after V lost 3 bases and J lost 1 base. CDR3 length equals 17 residues. Germline V gene lookup returns CDR1 LNHDA and CDR2 SQIVND (reference sequence). Here the CDR3 reads CASSIRAGTENTGELFF. The CDR3, as DNA: TGTGCCAGTAGTATCCGCGCCGGGACAGAGAACACCGGGGAGCTGTTTTTT.

The chain joins TRBV6-5 to TRBJ2-7; the match to TRBD2 covers 9 bases. After removal of 4 bases from V and 5 bases from J, the junction contained 6 bases not matched to a gene. The germline gives CDR1 MNHEY, CDR2 SVGAGI. The length of the CDR3 is 14 residues. The CDR3 coding sequence is TGTGCCAGCAGTTTACGGACTAGCGTACACGAGCAGTACTTC. It is translated as CASSLRTSVHEQYF.